A single sample is the source of the 14 T cell receptor beta chains below, sequenced in a study of monozygotic twins with inflammatory bowel disease. TCRdb reprocessed the 5' RACE reads and stores each CDR3 protein as one record, lacking DNA. The repertoire shows fewer than 350,000 distinct CDR3 sequences; the top ten hold approximately 2%. The sample consisted of blood. These receptors were obtained from a human donor with ulcerative colitis or Crohn's disease, or a healthy co-twin of an affected twin (not recorded which).

V gene TRBV5-1 combines with J gene TRBJ2-7; there is no DNA to check the TCRdb D call of TRBD1. Looked up from germline, CDR1 is SGHRS and CDR2 is YFSETQ. CDR3 length: 17 amino acids. CDR3 in amino acids: CASSAGTGLSMTYEQYF. Full variable domain (missing parts from reference TRBV5-1 and TRBJ2-7): KAGVTQTPRYLIKTRGQQVTLSCSPISGHRSVSWYQQTPGQGLQFLFEYFSETQRNKGNFPGRFSGRQFSNSRSEMNVSTLELGDSALYLCASSAGTGLSMTYEQYFGPGTRLTVT.

The chain joins TRBV25-1 to TRBJ2-7; TCRdb's D call, TRBD1, is unchecked because there is no DNA. Germline V CDR1 and CDR2: MGHDK, SYGVNS. This CDR3 spans 13 amino acids. The CDR3 reads CASSPGQAGEQYF.

CDR3 residues: CASSHLGGSNEQFF. The rearrangement joins TRBV3-1 to TRBJ2-1; the TRBD1 assignment by TCRdb is unverifiable without DNA. Germline V gene sequence: CDR1 LGHDT, CDR2 YNNKEL (reference sequence). The CDR3 spans 14 residues.

The chain couples TRBV28 to TRBJ2-7; TCRdb reports TRBD1, a call that lacks DNA to check it against. The CDR3 totals 15 residues. Germline CDR1 reads MDHEN; CDR2 reads SYDVKM. The chain's CDR3 is CASRQQQGTAYEQYF.

V and J are TRBV20-1 and TRBJ2-1. The CDR3 runs to 14 residues. Germline CDR1 is DFQATT and CDR2 is SNEGSKA (reference sequence). CDR3 residues: CSASSSFGVNEQFF.

This chain connects TRBV7-2 to TRBJ2-2. CDR1 is SGHTA and CDR2 is FQGNSA in the germline V gene. The CDR3 consists of 12 residues. CDR3 protein: CASSQYGLQLFF.

This chain connects TRBV7-6 to TRBJ2-7. This CDR3 has 13 amino acids. The germline V gene encodes CDR1 SGHVS and CDR2 FNYEAQ. CDR3 sequence: CASSSSGAYEQYF.

The rearrangement uses TRBV10-3 and TRBJ2-7; the TRBD1 assignment by TCRdb is unverifiable without DNA. The CDR3 runs to 15 residues. The germline gives CDR1 ENHRY, CDR2 SYGVKD. CDR3 sequence reads: CAINTGDREPYEQYF.

This rearrangement joins TRBV6-1 to TRBJ2-2; without DNA, the TCRdb call of TRBD1 cannot be checked. CDR3 length: 14 amino acids. CDR1 and CDR2 from the germline V gene are MNHNS and SASEGT. The CDR3 region is CASRRQGPAGELFF.

This chain uses TRBV5-1 with TRBJ2-7; absent DNA, TCRdb's TRBD1 call cannot be checked. The CDR3 has 16 amino acids. CDR1 and CDR2 (germline): SGHRS, YFSETQ. CDR3 amino acids: CASSLDWDRSSYEQYF.

The genes are TRBV28 and TRBJ2-7; TCRdb's D gene call, TRBD2, goes unchecked for lack of DNA. This CDR3 is built from 15 residues. Per the germline V gene, CDR1 is MDHEN and CDR2 is SYDVKM. CDR3 residues: CASSLPRAQSYEQYF.

The V gene is TRBV7-9, the J gene TRBJ2-1; lacking DNA, the TRBD1 call made by TCRdb goes unchecked. Per germline, CDR1 SEHNR and CDR2 FQNEAQ (reference sequence). The CDR3 loop spans 16 amino acids. This CDR3 reads CASSPYALDRDNEQFF.

J is TRBJ2-1 and V is TRBV6-4; the D call of TRBD1 rests on TCRdb alone, since no DNA is present to check it. Germline CDR1 is MRHNA and CDR2 is SNTAGT. The CDR3 length is 15 residues. The CDR3 sequence: CASSDLDRDYNEQFF.

This rearrangement joins TRBV15 to TRBJ2-7. CDR1 is LNHNV, CDR2 YYDKDF, per germline (reference sequence). The CDR3 runs to 16 residues. CDR3: CATSRDFPGDSYEQYF. Supplemented by reference TRBV15 and TRBJ2-7, the full variable domain reads DAMVIQNPRYQVTQFGKPVTLSCSQTLNHNVMYWYQQKSSQAPKLLFHYYDKDFNNEADTPDNFQSRRPNTSFCFLDIRSPGLGDTAMYLCATSRDFPGDSYEQYFGPGTRLTVT.